This entry lists 18 T cell receptor beta chains sequenced from one sample in a study of T cells in Graves' hyperthyroidism and ophthalmopathy. Amplification of TCR beta CDR3 regions used RNA as the template. The study used the HTBI primer set for a first-round RT-PCR of the TCR CDR3. A single record per CDR3 protein comes from TCRdb applying MiXCR to the multiplex PCR reads. Among 300,000 to 500,000 distinct CDR3 sequences, over 12% were seen once, and the ten largest hold over 25%. The sample consisted of blood. Receptors originate from a man aged 50-59 years with Graves' ophthalmopathy.

This clonotype appeared many times. The V gene is TRBV12-3 or TRBV12-4, the J gene TRBJ2-7; 9 nucleotides agree with TRBD1. The CDR3 consists of 15 residues. With 5 bases clipped from V and 1 base from J, the junction kept 6 bases outside the gene matches. The CDR3 DNA reads TGTGCCAGCAGTCTCGGACAGGGGCCTTCCTACGAGCAGTACTTC. Its translation: CASSLGQGPSYEQYF.

This clonotype was seen many times. The chain combines TRBV30 with TRBJ1-2; the match to TRBD1 covers 11 bases. The CDR3 loop spans 17 amino acids. J lost 4 bases, V lost 1 base, and 11 bases had no gene match. CDR1 is GTSNPN, CDR2 SVGIG, per germline (reference sequence). CDR3 in DNA: TGTGCCTGGAGTGGAAGGACAGGGGGCGTCCGGAGCTATGGCTACACCTTC. Amino acids: CAWSGRTGGVRSYGYTF.

The sample holds a few counts of this clonotype. The V and J genes are TRBV6-1 and TRBJ1-5; D is undetermined. The CDR3 extends over 15 amino acids. The ends were cut back, 1 base at V and 2 bases at J, with 9 bases in the middle. Germline CDR1 MNHNS, CDR2 SASEGT. CDR3 coding DNA: TGTGCCAGCAGTGAAGGAGTTGTGGGCAATCAGCCCCAGCATTTT. The encoded protein is CASSEGVVGNQPQHF.

This chain joins TRBV19 and TRBJ2-3; D may be TRBD2 (5 bases). The length of the CDR3 is 16 residues. In germline, CDR1 is LNHDA, CDR2 SQIVND (reference sequence). The V end lost 8 bases, the J end lost 0 bases, and 18 bases lay between the germline ends. DNA for the CDR3: TGTGCCAGTTCCACGTTAAGCGGAGCTAGCACAGATACGCAGTATTTT. Encoded protein: CASSTLSGASTDTQYF. Together with reference TRBV19 and TRBJ2-3, the CDR3 gives the full variable domain: DGGITQSPKYLFRKEGQNVTLSCEQNLNHDAMYWYRQDPGQGLRLIYYSQIVNDFQKGDIAEGYSVSREKKESFPLTVTSAQKNPTAFYLCASSTLSGASTDTQYFGPGTRLTVL.

This clonotype has at least ten counts. This chain links TRBV6-1 with TRBJ2-3, with 8 bases aligning to TRBD2. J gave up 5 bases and V 2 bases, and 9 bases lay outside the gene matches. Per germline, CDR1 MNHNS and CDR2 SASEGT. The CDR3 runs to 16 residues. CDR3 amino acids: CASSEFQRERLDTQYF. In DNA form, the CDR3 reads TGTGCCAGCAGTGAATTTCAGCGGGAGAGGTTAGATACGCAGTATTTT.

The chain is built from TRBV15 and TRBJ2-3; 12 positions match TRBD2. The CDR3 sequence is 17 residues long. J gave up 4 bases and V 0 bases, and 5 bases lay outside the gene matches. Germline V CDR1 and CDR2: LNHNV, YYDKDF (reference sequence). CDR3 nucleotides: TGTGCCACCAGCAGAGAGGCTAGCGGGAGGGGAGCAGATACGCAGTATTTT. This codes for CATSREASGRGADTQYF.

This clonotype was counted ten times or more. For the CDR3, the DNA is TGCAGCGCTAGAAAGGGACCAGGCGGCACTGAAGCTTTCTTT. Protein sequence: CSARKGPGGTEAFF. V is TRBV29-1 and J is TRBJ1-1, with D perhaps matching TRBD1 (5 bases). The germline V gene has CDR1 SQVTM and CDR2 ANQGSEA. CDR3 length: 14 amino acids. With 7 bases removed from V and 4 bases from J, the gap between germline ends came to 19 bases.

This clonotype was counted at least ten times. This chain uses TRBV7-3 with TRBJ2-7; D may correspond to TRBD1 or TRBD2 (5 bases each). This CDR3 is built from 12 residues. The V end lost 5 bases, the J end lost 6 bases, and 11 bases lay between the germline ends. The V gene's germline CDR1 is SGHTA and CDR2 FQGTGA. CDR3 DNA sequence: TGTGCCAGCAGCCTCAGTGGGGGCGAGCAGTACTTC. Protein: CASSLSGGEQYF.

This clonotype was seen many times. The CDR3, as DNA: TGTGCCAGCAGGATCGGACAGGGAGCCTACGAGCAGTACTTC. It yields the protein CASRIGQGAYEQYF. V usage is TRBV12-3 or TRBV12-4 and J usage is TRBJ2-7; 8 positions agree with TRBD1. The CDR3 runs to 14 residues. V lost 6 bases, J lost 2 bases, and 6 bases stayed unmatched.

The chain carries TRBV20-1 and TRBJ1-2; perhaps TRBD1 as D (5 bases). The CDR3 has 13 residues. The germline V and J ends were trimmed by 6 bases and 8 bases, with 19 bases remaining between them. Looked up from germline, CDR1 is DFQATT and CDR2 is SNEGSKA (reference sequence). The CDR3 loop is CSAPAGQFEGYTF. Here the CDR3 DNA reads TGCAGTGCCCCCGCGGGGCAGTTCGAGGGCTACACCTTC.

This clonotype was seen a few times. This rearrangement joins TRBV5-4 to TRBJ2-1; the D gene is possibly TRBD2 (6 bases). The CDR3 is made up of 15 amino acids. Trimming removed 1 base from V and 5 bases from J, with 13 bases in between. Germline V CDR1 and CDR2: SGHNT, YYREEE (reference sequence). CDR3 loop: CASSLRRDLNNEQFF. Written as DNA, the CDR3 is TGTGCCAGCAGCTTGCGGCGGGACTTAAACAATGAGCAGTTCTTC. Full variable domain (rest looked up from reference TRBV5-4 and TRBJ2-1): ETGVTQSPTHLIKTRGQQVTLRCSSQSGHNTVSWYQQALGQGPQFIFQYYREEENGRGNFPPRFSGLQFPNYSSELNVNALELDDSALYLCASSLRRDLNNEQFFGPGTRLTVL.

This clonotype was recorded at least ten times. V gene TRBV11-3 combines with J gene TRBJ2-1; no definite D call. The CDR3 runs to 14 residues. The germline V gene has CDR1 SGHNT and CDR2 YENEEA. Trimming removed 5 bases at V and 8 bases at J, with 16 bases between. For the CDR3, the DNA is TGTGCCAGCAGCCCCAGGTCCGTGGCCGATGAGCAGTTCTTC. Translation: CASSPRSVADEQFF.

The table lists this clonotype with many counts. The rearrangement joins TRBV5-1 to TRBJ2-2; 7 bases match TRBD1. CDR1 SGHRS and CDR2 YFSETQ come from the germline V gene. The CDR3 totals 14 residues. Trimming at V came to 4 bases and at J to 4 bases, leaving 4 bases not matched to a gene. The CDR3 loop is CASSKGQFTGELFF. The CDR3 coding sequence is TGCGCCAGCAGCAAGGGACAGTTCACCGGGGAGCTGTTTTTT. The full variable domain, with the rest looked up from reference TRBV5-1 and TRBJ2-2, is KAGVTQTPRYLIKTRGQQVTLSCSPISGHRSVSWYQQTPGQGLQFLFEYFSETQRNKGNFPGRFSGRQFSNSRSEMNVSTLELGDSALYLCASSKGQFTGELFFGEGSRLTVL.

This clonotype was observed a handful of times. CDR3 sequence reads: CASSQAGLADTQYF. In nucleotides, the CDR3 is TGTGCCAGCAGCCAAGCTGGGCTAGCCGATACGCAGTATTTT. The chain uses TRBV14 and TRBJ2-3; D might be TRBD2 (5 bases). The V gene lost 1 base and the J gene lost 6 bases, with 11 bases spanning the gap. This CDR3 spans 14 amino acids. From germline, CDR1 is SGHDN and CDR2 FVKESK.

The gene calls are TRBV6-5 and TRBJ2-5, with 7 bases fitting TRBD1. Germline assignment: CDR1 MNHEY and CDR2 SVGAGI. V shed 2 bases and J 2 bases; nucleotides not matched to a gene: 8. This CDR3 comprises 16 residues. The CDR3 here is CASSYLSTGLQETQYF. CDR3 bases: TGTGCCAGCAGTTACCTTTCGACAGGGTTGCAAGAGACCCAGTACTTC.

There are many counts of this clonotype. The chain is built from TRBV7-6 and TRBJ1-5, with D tentatively TRBD1 (5 bases). V was trimmed by 1 base and J by 5 bases, leaving 12 bases between them. This CDR3 is built from 15 residues. CDR1 is SGHVS and CDR2 is FNYEAQ in the germline V gene. The CDR3 here is CASSLGPTEDQPQHF. The CDR3 DNA reads TGTGCCAGCAGCTTAGGACCGACAGAGGATCAGCCCCAGCATTTT.

This clonotype appeared many times. The chain links TRBV12-3 or TRBV12-4 to TRBJ1-2; D is ambiguous. The CDR3 sequence is 14 residues long. With 6 bases removed from V and 2 bases from J, the gap between germline ends came to 13 bases. The CDR3 loop is CASSPIGPNYGYTF. The CDR3 DNA sequence: TGTGCCAGCAGCCCTATTGGACCGAACTATGGCTACACCTTC.

This clonotype was counted at least ten times. The rearrangement links TRBV20-1 to TRBJ2-3, with D tentatively TRBD2 (6 bases). Deletions cut 0 bases from V and 9 bases from J, with 25 bases between. Germline V gene lookup returns CDR1 DFQATT and CDR2 SNEGSKA (reference sequence). The CDR3 length is 17 residues. The CDR3 region has the DNA TGCAGTGCTAGAGATTCCGGGTCACTATTCACCGGAGGGACGCAGTATTTT. This encodes CSARDSGSLFTGGTQYF.